The 25 T cell receptor beta chains below come from one sample, sequenced in a study of OX40 agonist ivuxolimab in advanced cancers. The data were produced by immunoSEQ multiplex PCR, yet TCRdb's version contains in-frame clones alone and is incomplete. The repertoire has roughly 80,000 clones, 90% to 95% of them found once; the top ten carry roughly an eighth. The sample consisted of CD4+ or CD8+ T cells sorted from blood, taken in a trial of the OX40 agonist ivuxolimab. The receptor source for this set is an adult with an advanced solid tumor such as melanoma, head and neck, liver or kidney cancer.

The chain recombines TRBV4-1 with TRBJ1-1, with 9 nucleotides matching TRBD1. The CDR3 contains 15 residues. Germline lookup yields CDR1 MGHRA and CDR2 YSYEKL. J was trimmed by 0 bases and V by 4 bases; bases with no gene match: 3. CDR3 loop: CASSLRDRVNTEAFF. CDR3 in DNA: TGCGCCAGCAGCCTCCGGGACAGGGTGAACACTGAAGCTTTCTTT.

This chain uses TRBV4-3 with TRBJ2-2, with 8 bases matching TRBD2. Trimming removed 3 bases from V and 6 bases from J; junction bases left unmatched: 3. This CDR3 is built from 14 residues. Germline V CDR1 and CDR2: LGHNA, YSLEER. The CDR3 reads CASSHVSGAGELFF. DNA for the CDR3: TGCGCCAGCAGCCATGTTAGCGGGGCCGGGGAGCTGTTTTTT.

V and J are TRBV18 and TRBJ2-1, with TRBD2 matching over 8 bases. J lost 4 bases, V lost 2 bases, and 7 bases had no gene match. This CDR3 is 16 amino acids long. Germline lookup yields CDR1 KGHSH and CDR2 LQKENI. CDR3 sequence (DNA): TGTGCCAGCTCACCATATAGTAGCGGGGATTACAATGAGCAGTTCTTC. This encodes CASSPYSSGDYNEQFF.

This clone was seen only once. V is TRBV5-1 and J is TRBJ2-7; tentative D call: TRBD1 (5 bases). Germline V gene lookup returns CDR1 SGHRS and CDR2 YFSETQ. Trimming cost V 1 base and J 4 bases, with 9 bases left between them. The CDR3 has 13 residues. CDR3 sequence: CASSLRKGYEQYF. DNA of the CDR3: TGCGCCAGCAGCTTGCGGAAGGGGTACGAGCAGTACTTC.

The chain carries TRBV6-1 and TRBJ2-7; D remains ambiguous. Germline lookup yields CDR1 MNHNS and CDR2 SASEGT. V shed 3 bases and J shed 6 bases, with 12 bases lying between them. The CDR3 spans 13 residues. The CDR3 loop reads CASSESVSLEQYF. The CDR3 coding sequence is TGTGCCAGCAGTGAGTCAGTCTCCCTCGAGCAGTACTTC.

The chain combines TRBV5-5 with TRBJ2-5, with no clear D. V lost 0 bases and J 2 bases, leaving 8 bases between the germline ends. The CDR3 is made up of 14 amino acids. In germline, CDR1 is SGHKS, CDR2 YYEKEE (reference sequence). CDR3 bases: TGTGCCAGCAGCTTGGATGGCACTCAAGAGACCCAGTACTTC. This sequence encodes CASSLDGTQETQYF.

The chain has TRBV27 and TRBJ1-1; 10 nucleotides match TRBD1. CDR1 and CDR2 (germline): MNHEY, SMNVEV (reference sequence). The V gene end was trimmed by 2 bases and the J gene end by 4 bases; junction bases not matched to a gene: 1. This CDR3 contains 14 residues. In DNA, the CDR3 is TGTGCCAGCAGTTTAGGGACAGGGGTCACTGAAGCTTTCTTT. It codes for CASSLGTGVTEAFF.

The chain is built from TRBV5-6 and TRBJ2-5; TRBD1 aligns across 12 bases. The CDR3 loop spans 16 amino acids. Germline V gives CDR1 SGHDT, CDR2 YYEEEE. V lost 2 bases, J lost 5 bases, and 7 bases stayed unmatched. The CDR3 is CASSFWDRGRGETQYF. DNA of the CDR3: TGTGCCAGCAGCTTTTGGGACAGGGGGCGAGGGGAGACCCAGTACTTC. The full variable domain, completed using reference TRBV5-6 and TRBJ2-5, is DAGVTQSPTHLIKTRGQQVTLRCSPKSGHDTVSWYQQALGQGPQFIFQYYEEEERQRGNFPDRFSGHQFPNYSSELNVNALLLGDSALYLCASSFWDRGRGETQYFGPGTRLLVL.

This clone was picked up a small number of times. The genes are TRBV4-2 and TRBJ2-7; 10 bases fit TRBD2. V was clipped by 4 bases and J by 5 bases; unmatched bases: 8. Per germline, CDR1 LGHNA and CDR2 YNFKEQ. The CDR3 length is 15 residues. The CDR3 sequence is CASSLGASGGNEQYF. The CDR3 coding sequence is TGTGCCAGCAGCCTCGGGGCTAGCGGGGGAAACGAGCAGTACTTC.

The J gene is TRBJ2-2, the V gene TRBV4-3, with TRBD2 matching over 10 bases. V was pared by 1 base and J by 5 bases, with 7 bases of the junction left unmatched. The CDR3 is 17 residues long. Per the germline V gene, CDR1 is LGHNA and CDR2 is YSLEER. This chain's CDR3 is CASSQASGSLRTGELFF. The CDR3 coding sequence is TGCGCCAGCAGCCAAGCTAGCGGGAGTCTAAGAACCGGGGAGCTGTTTTTT.

This chain links TRBV7-9 with TRBJ2-7; 8 bases are a match to TRBD1. This CDR3 spans 14 amino acids. Germline V gives CDR1 SEHNR, CDR2 FQNEAQ (reference sequence). J lost 5 bases, V lost 5 bases, and 8 bases had no gene match. CDR3 nucleotide sequence: TGTGCCAGCAGCCTCCCGGGACAGGCCCACGAGCAGTACTTC. It yields the protein CASSLPGQAHEQYF.

The chain's CDR3 is CASSQERWDRFSGNTIYF. DNA for the CDR3: TGCGCCAGCAGCCAAGAACGCTGGGACAGGTTCTCTGGAAACACCATATATTTT. The chain has TRBV4-3 and TRBJ1-3; 8 bases align to TRBD1. The CDR3 is made up of 18 amino acids. CDR1 LGHNA and CDR2 YSLEER come from the germline V gene. The V and J ends lost 0 bases and 0 bases, in that order; junction bases with no gene match: 7.

The chain is built from TRBV19 and TRBJ1-4, with D tentatively TRBD1 (6 bases). The V and J ends lost 8 bases and 4 bases respectively, with 20 bases between them. The germline V gene encodes CDR1 LNHDA and CDR2 SQIVND (reference sequence). The CDR3 sequence is 16 residues long. Here the CDR3 DNA reads TGTGCCAGTTTACCCGGACAGCGTTCCATTAATGAAAAACTGTTTTTT. Translating it yields CASLPGQRSINEKLFF.

CDR3 loop: CASKDGYTF. CDR3 bases: TGTGCCAGCAAGGATGGCTACACCTTC. The chain has TRBV28 and TRBJ1-2; D ambiguous. Germline CDR1 and CDR2: MDHEN and SYDVKM. The CDR3 covers 9 residues. V lost 7 bases and J lost 6, with 3 bases in between.

This rearrangement joins TRBV27 to TRBJ1-4; D gene unclear. V gave up 3 bases and J gave up 5 bases, with 7 bases separating them. The CDR3 covers 13 residues. Germline lookup yields CDR1 MNHEY and CDR2 SMNVEV (reference sequence). The CDR3 DNA follows: TGTGCCAGCAGTTTGATAACAAATGAAAAACTGTTTTTT. As protein: CASSLITNEKLFF.

This chain links TRBV7-9 with TRBJ2-7, with 10 bases aligning to TRBD1. Trimming took 4 bases from V and 7 from J; bases not matched to a gene: 7. CDR1 and CDR2 from the germline V gene are SEHNR and FQNEAQ (reference sequence). The CDR3 is 14 amino acids. The CDR3, as DNA: TGTGCCAGCAGCTCCCGACAGGGGGCGGGGGAGCAGTACTTC. This codes for CASSSRQGAGEQYF. The complete variable domain, with remaining parts taken from reference TRBV7-9 and TRBJ2-7, reads DTGVSQNPRHKITKRGQNVTFRCDPISEHNRLYWYRQTLGQGPEFLTYFQNEAQLEKSRLLSDRFSAERPKGSFSTLEIQRTEQGDSAMYLCASSSRQGAGEQYFGPGTRLTVT.

The rearrangement joins TRBV10-1 to TRBJ1-5, with no clear D. Germline lookup yields CDR1 WNHNN and CDR2 SYGVQD (reference sequence). V was clipped by 6 bases and J by 0 bases, with 9 bases between them. The CDR3 has 14 residues. The CDR3 DNA is TGCGCCAGCAGAACAGTCCATAGCAATCAGCCCCAGCATTTT. Amino acids: CASRTVHSNQPQHF.

The CDR3, as DNA: TGTGCCAGCAGCTCAACAGGGTCGTGGAGCTCCTACGAGCAGTACTTC. It encodes CASSSTGSWSSYEQYF. The rearrangement uses TRBV7-8 and TRBJ2-7; perhaps TRBD1 as D (6 bases). This CDR3 is built from 16 residues. Trimming left V 4 bases short and J 0 bases short, with 16 bases between. Germline values: CDR1 SGHVS, CDR2 FQNEAQ.

The chain has TRBV7-9 and TRBJ2-3; TRBD1 aligns across 12 bases. Germline V CDR1 and CDR2: SEHNR, FQNEAQ (reference sequence). V lost 5 bases to trimming and J lost 4 bases; unmatched junction nucleotides: 7. CDR3 length: 16 amino acids. Here the CDR3 DNA reads TGTGCCAGCAGCCCCCGAGGGACAGGGGGCGCAGATACGCAGTATTTT. Translation gives CASSPRGTGGADTQYF.

The chain uses TRBV11-2 and TRBJ2-1, with 10 bases fitting TRBD2. Germline V gives CDR1 SGHAT, CDR2 FQNNGV. Germline trimming cut 2 bases from V and 4 bases from J; bases unmatched to any gene: 8. CDR3 length equals 17 residues. This CDR3 is CASSLPAGGPGYNEQFF. As DNA, the CDR3 is TGTGCCAGCAGCTTACCAGCGGGAGGGCCGGGTTACAATGAGCAGTTCTTC.

The chain combines TRBV7-9 with TRBJ1-5; D is undetermined. Trimming left V 5 bases short and J 2 bases short, with 13 bases between. The V gene's germline CDR1 is SEHNR and CDR2 FQNEAQ (reference sequence). The length of the CDR3 is 15 residues. The CDR3 bases are TGTGCCAGCAGCCGCGACACGGAAGGCAATCAGCCCCAGCATTTT. Its protein is CASSRDTEGNQPQHF.

V gene TRBV10-2 combines with J gene TRBJ2-7; 8 nucleotides match TRBD1. The CDR3 extends over 14 amino acids. The V segment lost 8 bases and the J segment 3 bases; nucleotides outside the gene matches: 9. Germline CDR1 reads WSHSY; CDR2 reads SAAADI. CDR3 nucleotides: TGCGCCAGCGATTCGAGAACAGGGGGCTACGAGCAGTACTTC. This sequence encodes CASDSRTGGYEQYF.

J is TRBJ1-5 and V is TRBV7-8, with 7 bases fitting TRBD1. Germline-derived CDR1 and CDR2 are SGHVS and FQNEAQ. CDR3 size: 14 residues. V dropped 8 bases and J dropped 0; count of bases not matched to a gene: 4. In nucleotides, the CDR3 is TGTGCCAGCCAAACAGGGGTTAGCAATCAGCCCCAGCATTTT. Translating it yields CASQTGVSNQPQHF.

The gene calls are TRBV15 and TRBJ1-2, with D tentatively TRBD1 (5 bases). V dropped 6 bases and J dropped 2 bases, with 13 bases sitting between them. Per germline, CDR1 LNHNV and CDR2 YYDKDF (reference sequence). This CDR3 comprises 14 residues. Written as DNA, the CDR3 is TGTGCCACCAGGTCCGGGACGGAGAACTATGGCTACACCTTC. Protein product: CATRSGTENYGYTF.

The chain links TRBV5-3 to TRBJ2-1, with D possibly being TRBD1 or TRBD2 (5 bases each). TRBV5-3 is an ORF; its function is uncertain. This CDR3 region has 19 residues. V shed 7 bases and J shed 1 base, with 27 bases lying between them. Here the CDR3 reads CARPTYLEGHNPSYNEQFF. The CDR3 region has the DNA TGTGCCAGACCCACCTATCTTGAGGGGCATAACCCATCCTACAATGAGCAGTTCTTC.